This is a list of T cell receptor beta chains from one sample in a study of blood T cell repertoires in COVID-19. Sequenced by immunoSEQ multiplex PCR; TCRdb stores in-frame clones only, minus some. Seen here are roughly 250,000 clones, about 83% observed once, and the top ten hold over 4.5%. The material sequenced was peripheral blood. The receptors were gathered from a human donor in a cohort sampled during active COVID-19. Both conserved end residues are part of each CDR3. A D gene is named only where the DNA matches it firmly. Some rows mark clone size as missing; the rest say once, few, many or name a class of expanded clone.

abundance	j_gene	d_gene	v_gene	CDR3nt	CDR3aa
NA	TRBJ1-4	NA	TRBV29-1	TGCAGCGTTGATGGTTCAGGGATTGGGGAAAAACTGTTTTTT	CSVDGSGIGEKLFF
NA	TRBJ2-4	NA	TRBV19	TGTGCCAGTAGTTTTGACAGAAACATTCAGTACTTC	CASSFDRNIQYF
NA	TRBJ2-1	TRBD1	TRBV7-9	TGTGCCAGCAGCTTGAGGGACAGGGGGTGGACGAGGACCAACAATGAGCAGTTCTTC	CASSLRDRGWTRTNNEQFF
NA	TRBJ2-5	TRBD2	TRBV9	TGTGCCAGCAGCGCTCGACTAGCGGGGGGCCAGTACTTC	CASSARLAGGQYF
NA	TRBJ2-5	NA	TRBV7-2	TGTGCCAGCAGCTTAATTCGGGAGGAGACCCAGTACTTC	CASSLIREETQYF
NA	TRBJ1-1	NA	TRBV18	TGTGCCAGCCGGGAGGGGAGGACTGAAGCTTTCTTT	CASREGRTEAFF
once	TRBJ2-7	TRBD1	TRBV28	TGTGCCAGCAGTTCGCTAGGGACAGGGGGAATCTACGAGCAGTACTTC	CASSSLGTGGIYEQYF
NA	TRBJ1-1	NA	TRBV18	TGTGCCAGCTCTACGACGGGGGTTCACACTGAAGCTTTCTTT	CASSTTGVHTEAFF
NA	TRBJ2-1	NA	TRBV27	TGTGCCAGCAGTTTAGGCACCTACAATGAGCAGTTCTTC	CASSLGTYNEQFF
NA	TRBJ2-1	NA	TRBV3-1/TRBV3-2	TGTGCCAGCAGCCGCGGGTTAGCGGATCGGAATGAGCAGTTCTTC	CASSRGLADRNEQFF
NA	TRBJ2-7	NA	TRBV5-5	TGTGCCAGCAGCGCAGCGGGACACCCCTACGAGCAGTACTTC	CASSAAGHPYEQYF
NA	TRBJ1-4	NA	TRBV2	TGTGCCAGCAGTGAAGATGGTTCGGGGGTTGGAAAACTGTTTTTT	CASSEDGSGVGKLFF
NA	TRBJ2-1	TRBD2	TRBV10-1	TGCGCCAGCAGTCTAGCGGGAGGGCCGCGTGAGCAGTTCTTC	CASSLAGGPREQFF
NA	TRBJ2-7	TRBD1	TRBV11-3	TGTGCCAGCAGCGGGACAGGGGCACCCTACGAGCAGTACTTC	CASSGTGAPYEQYF
NA	TRBJ2-3	TRBD1	TRBV29-1	TGCAGCGTGGAACAGGGGGCAGGGGATACGCAGTATTTT	CSVEQGAGDTQYF
NA	TRBJ1-1	NA	TRBV7-8	TGTGCCAGCAGCCCCAGAGGAGGGCGGACTGAAGCTTTCTTT	CASSPRGGRTEAFF
once	TRBJ2-2	NA	TRBV10-1	TGCGCCAGCAGTGAGTCCGGGGGAGGCACCGGGGAGCTGTTTTTT	CASSESGGGTGELFF
NA	TRBJ2-1	TRBD1	TRBV6-5	TGTGCCAGCAGTACAGAACCGGGACAGTGGGGTGAGCAGTTCTTC	CASSTEPGQWGEQFF
NA	TRBJ1-2	NA	TRBV7-8	TGTGCCAGCAGCCCCGAGGACATTTATGGCTACACCTTC	CASSPEDIYGYTF
once	TRBJ1-5	NA	TRBV3-1/TRBV3-2	TGTGCCAGCAGCCAAGGAGAGGATCAGCCCCAGCATTTT	CASSQGEDQPQHF
NA	TRBJ2-7	NA	TRBV5-6	TGTGCCAGCAGCTTTGCAGGGATTTCCTACGAGCAGTACTTC	CASSFAGISYEQYF
NA	TRBJ2-7	TRBD2	TRBV5-6	TGTGCCAGCAGCTTGAGAATCGGGACTAGTACGCGGGAGCAGTACTTC	CASSLRIGTSTREQYF
NA	TRBJ2-5	NA	TRBV28	TGTGCCAGCAGTTTAGGGGCCAATTCAATAGAGACCCAGTACTTC	CASSLGANSIETQYF
NA	TRBJ1-1	NA	TRBV28	TGTGCCAGCAGGCCTAGGTATCATCCCGAAGCTTTCTTT	CASRPRYHPEAFF
NA	TRBJ2-4	TRBD1	TRBV28	TGTGCCAGCAGTTTGACAGGGAGTGTCAAAAACATTCAGTACTTC	CASSLTGSVKNIQYF
NA	TRBJ2-5	NA	TRBV27	TGTGCCACCCAGGCGGACTTGTACCAAGAGACCCAGTACTTC	CATQADLYQETQYF
NA	TRBJ1-2	TRBD1	TRBV18	TGTGCCAGCTCACCCCTTGGGGACAGAGGAGAAGGCTACACCTTC	CASSPLGDRGEGYTF
NA	TRBJ2-2	TRBD1	TRBV10-1	TGCGCCAGCAGGGGGACAGAGAACACCGGGGAGCTGTTTTTT	CASRGTENTGELFF
NA	TRBJ1-1	TRBD1	TRBV9	TGTGCCAGCAGCGTAGGACAGGGGGCTCTTAGCACTGAAGCTTTCTTT	CASSVGQGALSTEAFF
NA	TRBJ2-7	NA	TRBV5-1	TGCGCCAGCAGCTTGGCCCGGAGGAGGGAAGGGACCTACGAGCAGTACTTC	CASSLARRREGTYEQYF
NA	TRBJ1-4	TRBD1	TRBV3-1/TRBV3-2	TGTGCCAGCAGCCCGGGACAGGGGATTGAAAAACTGTTTTTT	CASSPGQGIEKLFF
once	TRBJ2-2	NA	TRBV28	TGTGCCAGCACCCGAGGACTACCCGTTGTTAACACCGGGGAGCTGTTTTTT	CASTRGLPVVNTGELFF
NA	TRBJ1-6	NA	TRBV27	TGTGCCAGCAGTTTATATGGGCCCCAAACCAATTCACCCCTCCACTTT	CASSLYGPQTNSPLHF
NA	TRBJ1-3	TRBD1	TRBV11-2	TGTGCCAGCAGCATGGGACAGGGAAACACCATATATTTT	CASSMGQGNTIYF
NA	TRBJ2-7	NA	TRBV5-1	TGCGCCAGCAGCTTGGGTCAGTTGACAAATTACGAGCAGTACTTC	CASSLGQLTNYEQYF
NA	TRBJ1-5	TRBD1	TRBV15	TGTGCCACCAGCATGGGACAGGGGGCATTTCAGCCCCAGCATTTT	CATSMGQGAFQPQHF
NA	TRBJ1-2	TRBD1	TRBV29-1	TGCAGCGTCGGACAGGGTGGGAAGTGGGATGGCTACACCTTC	CSVGQGGKWDGYTF
NA	TRBJ2-3	TRBD2	TRBV2	TGTGCCAGCAGTGAAAGGGGACTAGCGCTGCTTAGCACAGATACGCAGTATTTT	CASSERGLALLSTDTQYF
many	TRBJ2-1	NA	TRBV5-1	TGCGCCAGCAGGCCCATAGGGATCGCCGGGACTGACAATGAGCAGTTCTTC	CASRPIGIAGTDNEQFF
NA	TRBJ2-6	TRBD1	TRBV2	TGTGCCAGCAGTCCCGGGACAGGGGTTTCTGGGGCCAACGTCCTGACTTTC	CASSPGTGVSGANVLTF
NA	TRBJ2-1	TRBD2	TRBV6-5	TGTGCCAGCAGTTACTGGCTAGCGGGATTGAATGAGCAGTTCTTC	CASSYWLAGLNEQFF
NA	TRBJ2-1	NA	TRBV10-2	TGCGCCAGCAACGAGGGAGTGCACAATGAGCAGTTCTTC	CASNEGVHNEQFF
NA	TRBJ2-7	TRBD1	TRBV29-1	TGCAGAGCCTCTCGCCCCGGACAGGGAGTCTACGAGCAGTACTTC	CRASRPGQGVYEQYF
once	TRBJ1-2	NA	TRBV6-5	TGTGCCAGCAGTTATGGTAGGGGGACGGACTATGGCTACACCTTC	CASSYGRGTDYGYTF
few	TRBJ1-5	NA	TRBV19	TGTGCCAGTAGCTCGATTTCAGGGCGCGGTCAGCCCCAGCATTTT	CASSSISGRGQPQHF
NA	TRBJ1-1	NA	TRBV18	TGTGCCAGCTCCTCCAGAATGGGCGCCTCCTCTTTGAACACTGAAGCTTTCTTT	CASSSRMGASSLNTEAFF
few	TRBJ2-7	NA	TRBV7-3	TGTGCCAGCAGCGAAAATCAGGGGTACGAGCAGTACTTC	CASSENQGYEQYF
NA	TRBJ2-7	NA	TRBV24-1	TGTGCCACCAGTGACCCCAGACAGGGAGGCTACGAGCAGTACTTC	CATSDPRQGGYEQYF
NA	TRBJ2-3	NA	TRBV19	TGTGCCAGTAGTTCTGTGACAGATACGCAGTATTTT	CASSSVTDTQYF
NA	TRBJ2-7	TRBD1	TRBV5-4	TGTGCCAGCAGCTCGACAGGGGGCAAGTACGAGCAGTACTTC	CASSSTGGKYEQYF
once	TRBJ2-3	TRBD2	TRBV11-2	TGTGCCAGCATCCTAGGACTAGAGGCAGATACGCAGTATTTT	CASILGLEADTQYF
NA	TRBJ1-2	TRBD1	TRBV18	TGTGCCAGCTCACCCGGGACAGGGGGTCATGGCTACACCTTC	CASSPGTGGHGYTF
NA	TRBJ2-4	NA	TRBV6-5	TGTGCCAGCAGTTACTCGCGAGGTGGGGCAAGCATTCAGTACTTC	CASSYSRGGASIQYF
few	TRBJ1-1	TRBD1	TRBV29-1	TGCAGCGAAGACAGGGGGCCTGGCACTGAAGCTTTCTTT	CSEDRGPGTEAFF
NA	TRBJ2-7	TRBD1	TRBV7-2	TGTGCCAGCAGCTTAGCGACAGGGCTAATCTACGAGCAGTACTTC	CASSLATGLIYEQYF